These 14 T cell receptor beta chains came from one sample sequenced in a study of cytomegalovirus exposure and HLA in healthy donors. The PCR made use of 60 Vbeta and 13 Jbeta primers. The table came from immunoSEQ multiplex PCR; TCRdb's copy has only in-frame clones and leaves some out. The sample includes approximately 120,000 clones, around 70% of them seen just once. The sequencing sample was made of PBMCs. The receptors here all came from a woman between 70 and 85 years old in good health and CMV-seropositive.

CDR3 sequence: CAWKQGNTEAFF. CDR3 sequence (DNA): TGTGCCTGGAAACAGGGGAACACTGAAGCTTTCTTT. The chain combines TRBV30 with TRBJ1-1; TRBD1 is a possible D gene (6 bases). Germline V gene lookup returns CDR1 GTSNPN and CDR2 SVGIG (reference sequence). V was cut by 4 bases and J by 1 base, with 7 bases left in between. CDR3 length: 12 residues.

This chain uses TRBV5-1 with TRBJ2-3; 7 nucleotides match TRBD1. Germline V CDR1 and CDR2: SGHRS, YFSETQ. Trimming took 4 bases from V and 7 from J; bases not matched to a gene: 24. The CDR3 has 19 amino acids. The CDR3 DNA reads as TGCGCCAGCAGCGTCGCATTTTATCCCGGGACAGCGTTTTTATATACGCAGTATTTT. Protein product: CASSVAFYPGTAFLYTQYF.

The genes are TRBV7-2 and TRBJ2-6, with a tentative D call TRBD1 (5 bases). Looked up from germline, CDR1 is SGHTA and CDR2 is FQGNSA. This CDR3 contains 15 residues. Trimming took off 6 bases at V and 3 bases at J, with 12 bases between the two ends. CDR3 in DNA: TGTGCCAGCAGACCTCCGCAGGGTGGGGCCAACGTCCTGACTTTC. This sequence encodes CASRPPQGGANVLTF.

This clone was counted between two and nine times. The V and J genes are TRBV4-1 and TRBJ2-3; weak D call: TRBD2 (6 bases). Trimming left V 4 bases short and J 3 bases short, with 14 bases between. Germline lookup yields CDR1 MGHRA and CDR2 YSYEKL. The CDR3 runs 15 residues. The CDR3 protein is CASSLTGTVTDTQYF. The CDR3 region has the DNA TGCGCCAGCAGCCTCACCGGGACTGTTACAGATACGCAGTATTTT.

The chain is built from TRBV27 and TRBJ2-7; tentative D call: TRBD2 (6 bases). The CDR3 has 14 amino acids. CDR1 is MNHEY, CDR2 SMNVEV, per germline (reference sequence). Trimming took off 7 bases at V and 2 bases at J, with 15 bases between the two ends. CDR3 sequence (DNA): TGTGCCAGCAAACAACGGGACTCAACCTACGAGCAGTACTTC. Residues: CASKQRDSTYEQYF.

This clone has only a few counts. The rearrangement joins TRBV6-1 to TRBJ2-3; 9 bases agree with TRBD2. Per the germline V gene, CDR1 is MNHNS and CDR2 is SASEGT. The CDR3 loop spans 16 amino acids. Germline trimming cut 3 bases from V and 1 base from J; bases unmatched to any gene: 5. The CDR3 DNA is TGTGCCAGCAGTGAGTTAGCGGGGGCTCGCACAGATACGCAGTATTTT. This gives the protein CASSELAGARTDTQYF.

The chain carries TRBV11-1 and TRBJ1-1, with 7 bases matching TRBD1. The junction had 8 bases not matched to a gene; V was cut back by 5 bases and J by 5 bases. Per germline, CDR1 SGHAT and CDR2 FQDESV (reference sequence). The CDR3 totals 14 residues. The CDR3 loop reads CASSPRQGKTEAFF. CDR3 nucleotides: TGTGCCAGCAGCCCACGACAGGGAAAGACTGAAGCTTTCTTT.

The V call is TRBV19, the J call TRBJ1-5; 8 bases align to TRBD1. The germline gives CDR1 LNHDA, CDR2 SQIVND (reference sequence). V shed 6 bases and J 2 bases; nucleotides not matched to a gene: 12. This CDR3 region has 17 residues. The CDR3 DNA is TGTGCCAGTAGCGATACAGGGGGGGTGGGCCGCAATCAGCCCCAGCATTTT. It encodes CASSDTGGVGRNQPQHF.

The rearrangement joins TRBV11-1 to TRBJ1-1; the D gene is possibly TRBD1 (5 bases). The CDR3 totals 16 residues. V shed 0 bases and J shed 5 bases, with 16 bases lying between them. CDR1 is SGHAT, CDR2 FQDESV, per germline (reference sequence). This CDR3 is CASSLARSSQGTEAFF. The CDR3 bases are TGTGCCAGCAGCTTAGCGCGAAGTTCTCAGGGTACTGAAGCTTTCTTT.

This clone was detected only once. The chain employs TRBV10-3 and TRBJ1-2; possibly TRBD1 for D (5 bases). V lost 6 bases, J lost 4 bases, and 18 bases lay in between. Germline V CDR1 and CDR2: ENHRY, SYGVKD. The CDR3 is 15 residues long. CDR3 bases: TGTGCCATCAGCGCCCAGGCCCAGGGTACCTATGGCTACACCTTC. Its translation: CAISAQAQGTYGYTF.

The chain uses TRBV5-1 and TRBJ2-2, with 9 bases identical to TRBD1. The CDR3 is 16 residues long. The J segment lost 7 bases and the V segment lost 1 base, leaving 8 bases of the junction unmatched. The germline gives CDR1 SGHRS, CDR2 YFSETQ. The CDR3 sequence: CASSLSAQGAIGELFF. CDR3 sequence (DNA): TGCGCCAGCAGCTTGAGTGCACAGGGGGCTATCGGGGAGCTGTTTTTT.

V gene TRBV6-5 combines with J gene TRBJ1-1, with D maybe TRBD1 (6 bases). V was pared by 8 bases and J by 4 bases, with 17 bases between. The CDR3 spans 14 residues. Germline V gene sequence: CDR1 MNHEY, CDR2 SVGAGI. The CDR3 here is CASRKGVLGTEAFF. The CDR3 region has the DNA TGTGCCAGCCGTAAGGGGGTTTTGGGCACTGAAGCTTTCTTT.

This sequence joins TRBV5-1 and TRBJ2-3, with 9 bases matching TRBD2. Per the germline V gene, CDR1 is SGHRS and CDR2 is YFSETQ. Trimming took 0 bases from V and 1 from J; bases not matched to a gene: 6. This CDR3 spans 17 amino acids. DNA of the CDR3: TGCGCCAGCAGCTTGGAAGCTAGCGGGGTGGGCACAGATACGCAGTATTTT. This gives the protein CASSLEASGVGTDTQYF.

The gene calls are TRBV19 and TRBJ2-5; 12 bases align to TRBD2. Per germline, CDR1 LNHDA and CDR2 SQIVND (reference sequence). V shed 4 bases and J 1 base; nucleotides not matched to a gene: 4. The CDR3 extends over 16 amino acids. The CDR3 coding sequence is TGTGCCAGTAGTACATGGACTAGCGGGGTCCAAGAGACCCAGTACTTC. Amino acid sequence: CASSTWTSGVQETQYF. Variable domain in full (rest from reference TRBV19 and TRBJ2-5): DGGITQSPKYLFRKEGQNVTLSCEQNLNHDAMYWYRQDPGQGLRLIYYSQIVNDFQKGDIAEGYSVSREKKESFPLTVTSAQKNPTAFYLCASSTWTSGVQETQYFGPGTRLLVL.